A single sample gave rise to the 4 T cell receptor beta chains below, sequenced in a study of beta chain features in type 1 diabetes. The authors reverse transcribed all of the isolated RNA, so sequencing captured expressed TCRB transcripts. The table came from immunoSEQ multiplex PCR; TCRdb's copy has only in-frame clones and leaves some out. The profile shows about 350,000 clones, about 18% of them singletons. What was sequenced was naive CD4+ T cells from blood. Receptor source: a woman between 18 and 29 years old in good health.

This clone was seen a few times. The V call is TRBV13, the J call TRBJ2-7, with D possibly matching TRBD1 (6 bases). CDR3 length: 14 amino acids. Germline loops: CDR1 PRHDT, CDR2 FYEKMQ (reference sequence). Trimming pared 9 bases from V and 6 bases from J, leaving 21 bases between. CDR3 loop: CARSTQGRASEQYF. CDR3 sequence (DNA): TGTGCCAGGTCCACACAGGGAAGAGCCAGCGAGCAGTACTTC.

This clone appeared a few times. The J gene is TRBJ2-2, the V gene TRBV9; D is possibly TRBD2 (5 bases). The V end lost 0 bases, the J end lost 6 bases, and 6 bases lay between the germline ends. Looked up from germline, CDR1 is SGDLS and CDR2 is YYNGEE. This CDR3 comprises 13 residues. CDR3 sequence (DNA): TGTGCCAGCAGCGTAGGGGAGCCCGGGGAGCTGTTTTTT. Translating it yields CASSVGEPGELFF.

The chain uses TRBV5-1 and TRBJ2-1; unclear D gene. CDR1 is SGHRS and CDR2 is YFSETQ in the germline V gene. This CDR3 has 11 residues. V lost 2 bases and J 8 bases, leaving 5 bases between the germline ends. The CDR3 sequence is CASSFFDEQFF. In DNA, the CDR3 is TGCGCCAGCAGCTTTTTCGATGAGCAGTTCTTC.

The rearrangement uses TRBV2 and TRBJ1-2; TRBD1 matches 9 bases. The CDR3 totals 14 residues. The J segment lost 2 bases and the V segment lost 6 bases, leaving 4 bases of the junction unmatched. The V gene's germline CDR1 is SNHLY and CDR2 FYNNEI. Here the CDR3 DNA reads TGTGCCAGCAGGCTCGGGACAGGGAACTATGGCTACACCTTC. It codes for CASRLGTGNYGYTF. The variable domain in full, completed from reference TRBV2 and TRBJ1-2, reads EPEVTQTPSHQVTQMGQEVILRCVPISNHLYFYWYRQILGQKVEFLVSFYNNEISEKSEIFDDQFSVERPDGSNFTLKIRSTKLEDSAMYFCASRLGTGNYGYTFGSGTRLTVV.